One sample yielded the 4 T cell receptor beta chains listed below, sequenced in a study of graft-versus-host responses after intestinal transplantation. Using immunoSEQ multiplex PCR, the repertoire was profiled, and TCRdb retains in-frame clones only, with some absent. The sample lists 85,000 to 100,000 clones, 92% occurring once. What these receptors recognize is not known. This specimen was unstimulated CD8+ T cells sorted from spleen or lymph node cells, taken before transplant. The receptors shown here come from a human donor who was the organ donor for an intestinal transplant.

The gene calls are TRBV15 and TRBJ1-4, with unresolved D. Between the trimmed V and J ends, which lost 3 bases and 5 bases, there was a span of 10 bases. This CDR3 has 14 residues. Germline lookup yields CDR1 LNHNV and CDR2 YYDKDF (reference sequence). In DNA form, the CDR3 reads TGTGCCACCAGCAGCCGGGGAAGGAATGAAAAACTGTTTTTT. Translation: CATSSRGRNEKLFF.

The CDR3 spells CASSLNPIQGGKETQYF. CDR3 nucleotides: TGTGCCAGCAGCTTAAACCCCATCCAGGGGGGTAAAGAGACCCAGTACTTC. This chain connects TRBV13 to TRBJ2-5; maybe TRBD1 (7 bases). This CDR3 is 17 amino acids long. Per the germline V gene, CDR1 is PRHDT and CDR2 is FYEKMQ (reference sequence). The V end lost 2 bases, the J end lost 3 bases, and 19 bases lay between the germline ends.

V and J are TRBV7-2 and TRBJ2-1; 8 bases match TRBD2. Germline lookup yields CDR1 SGHTA and CDR2 FQGNSA. CDR3 length: 15 amino acids. V dropped 0 bases and J dropped 5; count of bases not matched to a gene: 3. The CDR3 DNA reads TGTGCCAGCAGCTTAGCGCCGGGAGGGGACAATGAGCAGTTCTTC. Its protein is CASSLAPGGDNEQFF.

V usage is TRBV6-1 and J usage is TRBJ2-7; D may be TRBD1 (5 bases). Germline CDR1 is MNHNS and CDR2 is SASEGT. Trimming removed 6 bases from V and 3 bases from J, with 15 bases in between. The length of the CDR3 is 14 residues. Here the CDR3 DNA reads TGTGCCAGCAGCGTAGACAGATTAGACTACGAGCAGTACTTC. Residues: CASSVDRLDYEQYF.